This TCR beta chain was identified during a study of blood T cell repertoires in COVID-19. Study-level background: COVID-19 samples, acute and convalescent, were from the United States, Italy and Spain. T cells, B-cell-depleted T cells, or PBMCs supplied cDNA or gDNA.

The method was immunoSEQ multiplex PCR; TCRdb's version includes in-frame clones alone and lacks a portion of them. The sample includes hundreds of thousands of clones, 70% to 90% of them seen just once. Germline V gene data show CDR1 as SGHRS and CDR2 as YFSETQ. The V end lost 4 bases, the J end lost 5 bases, and 21 bases lay between the germline ends. The CDR3 is made up of 16 amino acids. J is TRBJ2-5 and V is TRBV5-1; perhaps TRBD2 as D (6 bases). This sequence was found in a woman in her twenties or thirties with COVID-19, enrolled during active disease. Sequenced material: peripheral blood. DNA of the CDR3: TGCGCCAGCAGCGGGAGCGGAGGGGCCTTCGGGGAGACCCAGTACTTC. Its translation is CASSGSGGAFGETQYF.